The following is a T cell receptor beta chain sequence with its context. What it recognizes is unknown. Per germline, CDR1 SGHTS and CDR2 YDEGEE. The CDR3 covers 14 residues. V lost 5 bases and J lost 3; bases outside the gene matches: 6. Researchers ran the PCR with 60 Vbeta and 13 Jbeta primers. Original methodology: It was a later analysis that counted some 80 million unique TCR beta chains, of which roughly 10 million were shared. Assay used: immunoSEQ multiplex PCR; TCRdb lists only in-frame clones, some missing. That table furnishes V, J and clone size, whereas the DNA furnished D and trimming. The repertoire includes about 150,000 clones, approximately 80% of them detected once, and roughly 14% sits in the top ten. This sample was included in a study of cytomegalovirus exposure and HLA in healthy donors. Study information: 81% of a few hundred genotyped donors fell in the Caucasian-associated ancestry cluster. Study conclusions and caveats: In a later analysis, TCR beta V- and J-gene trimming was associated with a missense DCLRE1C variant. 164 TCR beta chains were listed as cytomegalovirus-associated.

Sequencing was done on a sample of PBMCs. The TCR originated in a woman aged 40 to 55 in good health and CMV-seronegative. The J gene is TRBJ1-1, the V gene TRBV5-8; 8 bases are shared with TRBD1. CDR3 amino acids: CASSFNRGYTEAFF. The DNA of the CDR3 is TGTGCCAGCAGTTTTAACAGGGGGTACACTGAAGCTTTCTTT.